Below are 26 T cell receptor beta chains sequenced from a single sample in a study of regulatory T cells in long-lasting Graves disease. Time point described: newly diagnosed GD, antithyroid drugs for less than 3 months. From PBMCs, RNA was extracted and then used to make the TCR library. CDR3 regions were amplified by Arm-PCR using iRepertoire HTBI primers to build TCR beta libraries. TCRdb re-derived calls from the multiplex PCR reads in MiXCR, one entry per CDR3 protein. The table has some 500,000 distinct CDR3 sequences, about 15% seen once. These records were also assigned to another study, of T cells in Graves' hyperthyroidism and ophthalmopathy.

The specimen comprised peripheral blood mononuclear cells (PBMCs), sampled at new diagnosis, from a patient treated with antithyroid drugs. All receptors come from a woman aged 35-65 years with Graves disease.

Only one count was recorded for this clonotype. The rearrangement joins TRBV29-1 to TRBJ1-2; 7 bases line up with TRBD1. Germline-derived CDR1 and CDR2 are SQVTM and ANQGSEA. The ends lost 4 bases at V and 0 bases at J; junction bases unmatched: 5. There are 14 residues in the CDR3. The CDR3 coding sequence is TGCAGCGTTGGATGGGACAGAGCTAACTATGGCTACACCTTC. Amino acid sequence: CSVGWDRANYGYTF.

In its sample, this clonotype was seen a few times. A much larger clone sits a single nucleotide away, making a read error possible. The chain joins TRBV11-2 to TRBJ2-7; tentatively, D is TRBD1 or TRBD2 (6 bases each). V lost 6 bases and J 7 bases, leaving 22 bases between the germline ends. The CDR3 has 15 amino acids. Germline V CDR1 and CDR2: SGHAT, FQNNGV. The CDR3 DNA reads as TGTGCCAGCAGTAGGGGGACTGCCCCTACGAGGGAGCAGTACTTC. This sequence encodes CASSRGTAPTREQYF.

In its sample, this clonotype was seen many times. Here the CDR3 DNA reads TGTGCCAGCAGCTTAGAACCAGGGTCACCCCTCCACTTT. It is translated as CASSLEPGSPLHF. The rearrangement links TRBV11-2 to TRBJ1-6, with D perhaps TRBD1 (5 bases). The CDR3 covers 13 residues. V was shortened by 0 bases and J by 10 bases, with 7 bases between the two germline ends. Germline CDR1 is SGHAT and CDR2 is FQNNGV.

Ten or more counts support this clonotype. V usage is TRBV6-5 and J usage is TRBJ2-1; 11 bases are a match to TRBD2. The CDR3 loop spans 15 amino acids. Germline CDR1 is MNHEY and CDR2 is SVGAGI. The trim removed 2 bases at V and 6 bases at J, leaving 3 bases unmatched. For the CDR3, the DNA is TGTGCCAGCAGTTACCGTAGCGGGGGGGCCAATGAGCAGTTCTTC. Translating gives CASSYRSGGANEQFF.

This clonotype was detected many times. This chain uses TRBV5-1 with TRBJ2-3; 8 bases are a match to TRBD1. There are 15 residues in the CDR3. Losses at the gene ends were 5 bases for V and 2 bases for J; bases not matched to a gene: 7. Looked up from germline, CDR1 is SGHRS and CDR2 is YFSETQ. CDR3 bases: TGCGCCAGCAGGGCAGGACAGGGAACCACAGATACGCAGTATTTT. Translating gives CASRAGQGTTDTQYF.

Only one count was recorded for this clonotype. A much larger clone lies one base from this, so it may be a read error. This chain uses TRBV20-1 with TRBJ2-3, with 9 bases aligning to TRBD2. Germline loops: CDR1 DFQATT, CDR2 SNEGSKA (reference sequence). The CDR3 is 12 residues long. V lost 5 bases to trimming and J lost 4 bases; unmatched junction nucleotides: 1. CDR3 amino acids: CSACGGADTQYF. For the CDR3, the DNA is TGCAGTGCTTGCGGGGGGGCAGATACGCAGTATTTT.

In its sample, this clonotype was seen many times. The rearrangement uses TRBV11-3 and TRBJ2-1; the match to TRBD1 covers 9 bases. V lost 4 bases, J lost 7 bases, and 2 bases stayed unmatched. Germline V gene data show CDR1 as SGHNT and CDR2 as YENEEA. This CDR3 has 13 residues. CDR3: CASSWTGENEQFF. In DNA form, the CDR3 reads TGTGCCAGCAGCTGGACAGGGGAGAATGAGCAGTTCTTC.

The chain employs TRBV9 and TRBJ2-2; D gene unclear. Germline CDR1 reads SGDLS; CDR2 reads YYNGEE. The CDR3 loop spans 15 amino acids. V lost 0 bases to trimming and J lost 0 bases, with 6 bases between them. The CDR3 is CASSVATANTGELFF. CDR3 nucleotides: TGTGCCAGCAGCGTAGCTACGGCGAACACCGGGGAGCTGTTTTTT.

The V and J genes are TRBV5-4 and TRBJ1-3; D possibly corresponds to TRBD1 (5 bases). CDR1 SGHNT and CDR2 YYREEE come from the germline V gene (reference sequence). V lost 0 bases to trimming and J lost 2 bases, with 18 bases between them. This CDR3 is 18 amino acids long. The CDR3 sequence: CASSLGVPGAGTGNTIYF. The CDR3, as DNA: TGTGCCAGCAGCTTGGGAGTGCCCGGGGCCGGGACTGGAAACACCATATATTTT.

The rearrangement links TRBV3-1 to TRBJ2-3, with TRBD1 as a possible D gene (5 bases). The end of the DNA aligns better with TRBJ1-5, so the J call may be wrong. Germline V CDR1 and CDR2: LGHDT, YNNKEL (reference sequence). The CDR3 is 14 residues long. The CDR3 DNA sequence: TGTGCCAGCAGCCAACAGCGGGGCACAGATACGCAGCATTTT. It encodes CASSQQRGTDTQHF.

In this sample, this clonotype turned up many times. The CDR3 region is CASSLRTRTYNEQFF. Here the CDR3 DNA reads TGTGCCAGCAGCTTACGGACTAGAACCTACAATGAGCAGTTCTTC. The rearrangement links TRBV7-8 to TRBJ2-1; 7 bases are shared with TRBD2. The junction had 3 bases not matched to a gene; V was cut back by 2 bases and J by 2 bases. The CDR3 contains 15 residues. Germline assignment: CDR1 SGHVS and CDR2 FQNEAQ.

J is TRBJ2-5 and V is TRBV29-1, with TRBD1 as a possible D gene (6 bases). Germline V gene sequence: CDR1 SQVTM, CDR2 ANQGSEA. The length of the CDR3 is 13 residues. V dropped 7 bases and J dropped 5 bases, with 17 bases sitting between them. In DNA, the CDR3 is TGCAGCGGCCGGGACACCCTTAGGGAGACCCAGTACTTC. As protein: CSGRDTLRETQYF.

The chain joins TRBV20-1 to TRBJ1-6, with 9 bases that match TRBD1. This CDR3 comprises 17 residues. The trim removed 2 bases at V and 7 bases at J, leaving 12 bases unmatched. Germline CDR1 and CDR2: DFQATT and SNEGSKA (reference sequence). This CDR3 reads CSARSIDGTGNNSPLHF. In DNA form, the CDR3 reads TGCAGTGCTAGAAGTATCGATGGGACAGGGAACAATTCACCCCTCCACTTT.

This clonotype was observed at least ten times. The rearrangement links TRBV4-1 to TRBJ1-2, with D possibly TRBD1 on 5 matching bases. The CDR3 has 14 residues. Trimming cost V 3 bases and J 9 bases, with 17 bases left between them. Germline CDR1 is MGHRA and CDR2 is YSYEKL. CDR3 amino acids: CASSHRGVHRRYTF. CDR3 DNA sequence: TGCGCCAGCAGCCATCGAGGGGTCCATCGGCGCTACACCTTC.

On this clonotype itself: A much larger clonotype is one base distant, so this may be a read error. Here the CDR3 omits its conserved ending phenylalanine or tryptophan, so a read error is the likely source. This sequence joins TRBV2 and TRBJ2-1, with TRBD1 identical over 8 bases. This CDR3 has 14 residues. Germline CDR1 reads SNHLY; CDR2 reads FYNNEI. V was clipped by 5 bases and J by 9 bases; unmatched bases: 9. Written as DNA, the CDR3 is TGTGCCAGCAGTAAAACAGGGGGAGAGGGTGAGCAGTTCTCC. Amino acids: CASSKTGGEGEQFS.

Many counts were recorded for this clonotype. The chain combines TRBV3-1 with TRBJ1-5; no reliable D call. Germline loops: CDR1 LGHDT, CDR2 YNNKEL (reference sequence). V lost 4 bases to trimming and J lost 0 bases, with 10 bases between them. This CDR3 region has 15 residues. In DNA, the CDR3 is TGTGCCAGCAGCCCGGGTCTGTATAGCAATCAGCCCCAGCATTTT. Translation gives CASSPGLYSNQPQHF.

V and J are TRBV5-1 and TRBJ1-2, with 12 bases aligning to TRBD1. V was clipped by 2 bases and J by 3 bases; unmatched bases: 11. Germline-derived CDR1 and CDR2 are SGHRS and YFSETQ. This CDR3 is built from 18 residues. The CDR3 protein is CASSFGTGGAGMHYGYTF. DNA for the CDR3: TGCGCCAGCAGCTTCGGGACAGGGGGCGCCGGCATGCACTATGGCTACACCTTC.

On this clonotype: This may be a read error, as it is one base from a much larger clone. The chain joins TRBV10-3 to TRBJ2-5; 8 bases match TRBD1. The CDR3 runs to 15 residues. Germline V gives CDR1 ENHRY, CDR2 SYGVKD. The CDR3 reads CAISESTGQGETRYF. For the CDR3, the DNA is TGTGCCATCAGTGAGTCGACCGGACAGGGCGAGACCCGGTACTTC.

This clonotype has more than one count but fewer than ten. This chain uses TRBV6-2 or TRBV6-3 with TRBJ2-5; the match to TRBD2 covers 12 bases. V lost 5 bases and J lost 7; bases outside the gene matches: 2. This CDR3 is 13 amino acids long. Germline CDR1 reads MNHEY; CDR2 reads SVGEGT. The CDR3 sequence is CASSTSGGTTQYF. In DNA, the CDR3 is TGTGCCAGCAGTACTAGCGGGGGGACGACCCAGTACTTC.

This chain joins TRBV12-3 or TRBV12-4 and TRBJ1-6; 7 bases are a match to TRBD1. Unmatched junction bases numbered 4, after V lost 7 bases and J lost 1 base. The CDR3 consists of 15 residues. CDR3 sequence: CASNQGGSYNSPLHF. CDR3 DNA sequence: TGTGCCAGCAATCAGGGGGGATCCTATAATTCACCCCTCCACTTT.

This clonotype was found many times. CDR3 protein: CASSQGGGRQETQYF. The CDR3 coding sequence is TGTGCCAGCAGCCAAGGGGGCGGCAGACAAGAGACCCAGTACTTC. This sequence joins TRBV3-1 and TRBJ2-5, with D possibly TRBD1 on 5 matching bases. CDR1 and CDR2 (germline): LGHDT, YNNKEL (reference sequence). V was clipped by 1 base and J by 2 bases, with 11 bases between them. The CDR3 is 15 amino acids.

The genes are TRBV18 and TRBJ2-1, with 7 positions matching TRBD1. The trim removed 1 base at V and 0 bases at J, leaving 9 bases unmatched. The germline gives CDR1 KGHSH, CDR2 LQKENI. The CDR3 totals 18 residues. The CDR3 sequence: CASSPLPGQLSSYNEQFF. The CDR3 nucleotides read TGTGCCAGCTCACCACTCCCGGGACAGCTTAGCTCCTACAATGAGCAGTTCTTC.

This clonotype showed up many times. The gene calls are TRBV7-3 and TRBJ1-2, with D possibly matching TRBD1 (5 bases). Germline lookup yields CDR1 SGHTA and CDR2 FQGTGA. The CDR3 is 13 residues long. The V gene lost 5 bases and the J gene lost 8 bases, with 15 bases spanning the gap. CDR3 nucleotides: TGTGCCAGCAGCCTCCCGTCAGGGTTGGGCTACACCTTC. This gives the protein CASSLPSGLGYTF.

The table lists this clonotype with many counts. The V call is TRBV7-2, the J call TRBJ2-7, with 7 bases aligning to TRBD2. CDR3 size: 14 residues. The germline gives CDR1 SGHTA, CDR2 FQGNSA. V lost 6 bases, J lost 6 bases, and 11 bases stayed unmatched. CDR3 region: CASSSGLGSLEQYF. DNA for the CDR3: TGTGCCAGCAGTTCAGGACTAGGTTCCCTCGAGCAGTACTTC.

This clonotype was seen repeatedly, ten times or more. The DNA of the CDR3 is TGTGCCAGCAGTTTTTGGGCAGGAGCGGCTTTCTTT. The encoded protein is CASSFWAGAAFF. The V and J genes are TRBV12-3 or TRBV12-4 and TRBJ1-1; D is undetermined. The CDR3 totals 12 residues. V lost 3 bases and J lost 11, with 13 bases in between.

This clonotype was found many times. The J gene is TRBJ1-5, the V gene TRBV12-3 or TRBV12-4; a possible D gene is TRBD1 (5 bases). The CDR3 totals 14 residues. V gave up 7 bases and J gave up 4 bases, with 14 bases separating them. CDR3 protein: CASTQRDENQPQHF. The CDR3 DNA reads TGTGCCAGCACTCAACGGGACGAAAATCAGCCCCAGCATTTT.